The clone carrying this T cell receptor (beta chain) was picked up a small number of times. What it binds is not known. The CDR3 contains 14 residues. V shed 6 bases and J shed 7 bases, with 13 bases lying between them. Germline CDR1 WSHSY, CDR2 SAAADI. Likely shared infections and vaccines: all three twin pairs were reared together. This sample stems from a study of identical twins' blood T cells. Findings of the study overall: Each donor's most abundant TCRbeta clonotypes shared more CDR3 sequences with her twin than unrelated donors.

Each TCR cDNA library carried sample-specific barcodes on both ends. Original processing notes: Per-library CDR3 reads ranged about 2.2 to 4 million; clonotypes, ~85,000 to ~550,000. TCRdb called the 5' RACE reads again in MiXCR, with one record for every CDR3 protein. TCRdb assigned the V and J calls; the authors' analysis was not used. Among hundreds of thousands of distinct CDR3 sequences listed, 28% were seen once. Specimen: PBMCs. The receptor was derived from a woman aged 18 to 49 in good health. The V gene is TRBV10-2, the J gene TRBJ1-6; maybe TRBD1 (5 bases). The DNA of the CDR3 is TGCGCCAGCAGGTCCAGGGCCGGGAATTCACCCCTCCACTTT. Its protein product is CASRSRAGNSPLHF.